These 14 T cell receptor beta chains share one sample of origin, sequenced in a study of a mutant IDH1 vaccine in newly diagnosed glioma. Produced via immunoSEQ multiplex PCR; TCRdb's table is partial and in-frame only. The repertoire holds around 50,000 clones, with about 61% as singletons. No antigen has been assigned to these receptors. Time point of the sample: week 47, end of study. Every single dose of the vaccine, 300 ug of mutant IDH1 20-mer peptide, came with topical imiquimod. The specimen was peripheral blood mononuclear cells (PBMCs), collected from a glioma patient whose treatment included an IDH1 peptide vaccine. These receptors were taken from a middle-aged man with glioma. Some clones in this sample may be carry-over from other donors' samples.

CDR3 nucleotide sequence: TGCGCCAGCAGCGGGGACTTAGTTCGGGAGACCCAGTACTTC. This translates into CASSGDLVRETQYF. The chain employs TRBV5-1 and TRBJ2-5, with a possible D match to TRBD2 (6 bases). Trimming stripped 4 bases from V and 5 bases from J, with 15 bases between. CDR1 is SGHRS and CDR2 is YFSETQ in the germline V gene. The CDR3 runs to 14 residues.

This chain connects TRBV9 to TRBJ1-3; D unresolved. This CDR3 comprises 13 residues. Trimming removed 3 bases at V and 4 bases at J, with 8 bases between. CDR1 and CDR2 (germline): SGDLS, YYNGEE. The CDR3 DNA reads TGTGCCAGCAGCGCCCTCCCCGGAAACACCATATATTTT. It translates to CASSALPGNTIYF.

This chain uses TRBV6-1 with TRBJ2-2; 7 nucleotides align to TRBD1. This CDR3 has 14 amino acids. Germline V gene lookup returns CDR1 MNHNS and CDR2 SASEGT. The V and J ends lost 8 bases and 4 bases, in that order; junction bases with no gene match: 7. CDR3: CASLTGWVTGELFF. The CDR3 DNA is TGTGCCAGCCTGACAGGGTGGGTCACCGGGGAGCTGTTTTTT.

CDR3: CASSLAPMSLYGYTF. CDR3 DNA sequence: TGTGCCAGCAGCTTAGCCCCCATGAGCCTGTATGGCTACACCTTC. The chain is built from TRBV7-6 and TRBJ1-2, with unresolved D. This CDR3 is built from 15 residues. V lost 0 bases, J lost 5 bases, and 13 bases lay in between. Germline V gives CDR1 SGHVS, CDR2 FNYEAQ.

This chain joins TRBV5-1 and TRBJ1-5; the D gene is possibly TRBD1 (6 bases). With 2 bases removed from V and 3 bases from J, the gap between germline ends came to 12 bases. The CDR3 runs to 15 residues. Looked up from germline, CDR1 is SGHRS and CDR2 is YFSETQ. The chain's CDR3 is CASSFTTGLNQPQHF. DNA of the CDR3: TGCGCCAGCAGCTTTACGACAGGCCTCAATCAGCCCCAGCATTTT.

The rearrangement joins TRBV5-4 to TRBJ1-3; TRBD1 might be the D (5 bases). CDR3 length equals 14 residues. Per the germline V gene, CDR1 is SGHNT and CDR2 is YYREEE (reference sequence). V was trimmed by 0 bases and J by 2 bases, leaving 6 bases between them. The CDR3 sequence is CASSLGGAGNTIYF. CDR3 nucleotides: TGTGCCAGCAGCTTGGGAGGGGCTGGAAACACCATATATTTT. The full variable domain, with the rest looked up from reference TRBV5-4 and TRBJ1-3, is ETGVTQSPTHLIKTRGQQVTLRCSSQSGHNTVSWYQQALGQGPQFIFQYYREEENGRGNFPPRFSGLQFPNYSSELNVNALELDDSALYLCASSLGGAGNTIYFGEGSWLTVV.

In nucleotides, the CDR3 is TGCGCCAGCAGTTCACTAGCGGGGGGGATCGGAGAGACCCAGTACTTC. It codes for CASSSLAGGIGETQYF. V usage is TRBV5-1 and J usage is TRBJ2-5, with 13 bases that match TRBD2. This CDR3 has 16 residues. Germline V gene data show CDR1 as SGHRS and CDR2 as YFSETQ. Trimming cost V 5 bases and J 4 bases; bases outside gene matches: 8.

This clone has just one count. The CDR3 is CASSQEAGIETQYF. CDR3 sequence (DNA): TGTGCCAGCAGCCAGGAAGCGGGGATAGAGACCCAGTACTTC. The gene calls are TRBV4-2 and TRBJ2-5; 7 nucleotides line up with TRBD2. Germline trimming cut 3 bases from V and 4 bases from J; bases unmatched to any gene: 5. This CDR3 is built from 14 residues. The germline V gene encodes CDR1 LGHNA and CDR2 YNFKEQ.

This clone was seen just once. The chain couples TRBV6-6 to TRBJ2-3; maybe TRBD2 (6 bases). The CDR3 is 15 residues long. The ends were cut back, 6 bases at V and 0 bases at J, with 13 bases in the middle. Germline CDR1 MNHNY, CDR2 SVGAGI (reference sequence). The CDR3 sequence: CASRQLASSTDTQYF. CDR3 nucleotides: TGTGCCAGCAGACAACTAGCTTCTAGCACAGATACGCAGTATTTT.

The chain has TRBV6-1 and TRBJ1-1, with D hard to call. V was shortened by 1 base and J by 0 bases, with 3 bases between the two germline ends. The CDR3 sequence is 13 residues long. Looked up from germline, CDR1 is MNHNS and CDR2 is SASEGT. Here the CDR3 reads CASSEGVNTEAFF. The CDR3 nucleotides are TGTGCCAGCAGTGAAGGGGTGAACACTGAAGCTTTCTTT.

This clone was detected a few times. This chain links TRBV27 with TRBJ1-2; D remains unclear. V lost 4 bases and J lost 4, with 13 bases in between. Germline V gene sequence: CDR1 MNHEY, CDR2 SMNVEV (reference sequence). The CDR3 has 14 residues. CDR3 sequence (DNA): TGTGCCAGCAGTTCAAGCTCCCCCCCCTATGGCTACACCTTC. It translates to CASSSSSPPYGYTF.

The table lists this clone with a few counts. CDR3: CASSPSAVGGSPLHF. In DNA form, the CDR3 reads TGTGCCAGCAGTCCTAGTGCGGTCGGCGGGTCACCCCTCCACTTT. This chain links TRBV7-9 with TRBJ1-6; D gene unclear. Germline CDR1 reads SEHNR; CDR2 reads FQNEAQ (reference sequence). This CDR3 comprises 15 residues. V dropped 6 bases and J dropped 10 bases, with 19 bases sitting between them.

This CDR3 reads CASSIPGQEEKLFF. CDR3 in DNA: TGTGCCAGTAGTATACCGGGACAGGAGGAAAAACTGTTTTTT. The V gene is TRBV19, the J gene TRBJ1-4; 8 bases map to TRBD1. CDR1 LNHDA and CDR2 SQIVND come from the germline V gene (reference sequence). V lost 2 bases and J lost 8; bases outside the gene matches: 4. This CDR3 is 14 amino acids long.

The J gene is TRBJ1-6, the V gene TRBV6-5; weak D call: TRBD1 (5 bases). Germline V CDR1 and CDR2: MNHEY, SVGAGI. Trimming cost V 6 bases and J 7 bases, with 16 bases left between them. CDR3 length equals 15 residues. The CDR3 sequence: CASRDRGAVNSPLHF. The CDR3 DNA reads TGTGCCAGCAGGGATAGGGGCGCGGTGAATTCACCCCTCCACTTT.